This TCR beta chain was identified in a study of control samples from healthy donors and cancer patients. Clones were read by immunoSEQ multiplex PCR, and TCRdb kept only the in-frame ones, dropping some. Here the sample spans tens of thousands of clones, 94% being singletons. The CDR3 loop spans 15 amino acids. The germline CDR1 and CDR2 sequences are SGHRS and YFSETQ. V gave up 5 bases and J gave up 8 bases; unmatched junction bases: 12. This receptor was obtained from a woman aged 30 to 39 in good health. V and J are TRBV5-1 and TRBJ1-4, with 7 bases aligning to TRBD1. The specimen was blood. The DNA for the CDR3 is TGCGCCAGCAGTCGCAGGACAGGCGGGGAGGAAAAACTGTTTTTT. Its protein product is CASSRRTGGEEKLFF.